This entry is about one TCR beta chain. The sample holds one count of this clone. The specificity of this receptor is unknown. Base qualities are not provided; no much larger clone lies one nucleotide away. Using the deep immunoSEQ assay, multiplex PCR amplified TCR CDR3 regions from genomic DNA. Extracted genomic DNA from each cell subset was spread evenly across all wells of several immunoSEQ 96-well plates, with each plate serving as a replicate. Each replicate PCR for sorted subsets received around 0.2 ug genomic DNA, equal to tens of thousands of T cell genomes. Purified libraries were quantified with a Qubit 3.0 fluorometer, sized on a Bioanalyzer 2100, and re-quantified with the KAPA Library Quantification kit. Each immunoSEQ 96-well plate was sequenced on its own single-read 150-cycle Illumina NextSeq 550 flow cell. Per the authors' processing: The immunoSEQ output contained only junctional sequences without quality scores, so filtering could not match that applied to full-length reads. To assign V/J genes and CDR3, sequences were annotated using PyIR, a Python wrapper for IgBLAST v1.9, with IMGT germline references. Reads were filtered out if the reads had weak V/J assignments (E-value above 1e-6), no CDR3, stop codons, out-of-frame junctions, or ambiguous translated residues. V3J clonotypes were defined by identical inferred V gene, J gene, and CDR3 amino acid sequence. The percentage overlap between two repertoires was calculated by dividing the number of shared unique clonotypes by the size of the smaller repertoire. Repertoire richness was assessed with RTK rarefaction, the Chao1 estimator, and Recon v2.1 estimates of unobserved clonotypes. Generation probabilities were computed with OLGA for all TCRbeta clonotypes obtained by the gDNA method from several donors. TCRdb obtained this table from immuneACCESS and retained in-frame rearrangements with V and J assigned. These tables miss some clones; where compared with another copy, unresolved V genes account for less than half of the shortfall, and the remainder is unexplained. V and J calls and clone size are those listed in that table; D and trimming were worked out from the DNA. This sample lists 2.3 million or so clones; over 90% were detected once. The ten largest account for under 0.45% of the sample.

Reading the germline V gene gives CDR1 MNHNS and CDR2 SASEGT. The CDR3 holds 15 amino acids from the cysteine to the phenylalanine. Just the 45-base CDR3 DNA is kept, in frame starting at base 1. Ends trimmed: V by 4 bases, J by 1 base; bases unmatched to a gene: 5. The sample comes from a study of shared clonotypes between healthy human individuals (dated by TCRdb to between 2020 and 2021). In the study overall: A few men and a couple of women, aged 18 to 49 years, made up the cohort. Different laboratories and diverse techniques were used to prepare libraries and sequence TCR repertoires, to increase sequencing depth and limit assay-specific biases. Per donor, leukapheresis produced somewhere between about 0.85 and 8.9 billion PBMCs. The study deeply sequenced blood TCR repertoires of five healthy adults to estimate repertoire size and the extent of clonotype sharing between individuals. Per donor, three plates each were used for CD4 naive and CD4 memory, two for CD8 naive, and one for CD8 memory.

The donors were healthy, HIV-negative adults with no recently reported acute infections or vaccinations. Every donor was a Caucasian adult residing in Nashville, Tennessee, USA. Magnetic negative selection was used to enrich CD4+ T cells, after which naive cells were positively selected on CD45RA and the negative fraction became the memory subset. Blood was obtained by leukapheresis, after which PBMCs were separated by Ficoll-Histopaque density gradient centrifugation and cryopreserved in liquid nitrogen vapor phase. Purity and quantity of every magnetically sorted T cell population were checked by analytical flow cytometry. Genomic DNA was isolated from every sorted fraction and measured by UV absorbance on a Nanodrop 2000c. Study-wide findings and limitations: The small number of donors limited the genetic and exposure-history diversity represented. Pairwise subsampling led to the expectation that sequencing depth would affect the degree of clonotype sharing among donors. Across a few donors, approximately 5% of naive CD4, 3% to 3.5% of naive CD8, around 2.5% of memory CD4, and under 0.45% of memory CD8 clonotypes were shared. Higher generation probabilities were observed for clonotypes shared by all four sorted-subset donors than for non-shared clonotypes. Rarefaction of sorted-subset datasets indicated incomplete sequencing despite the large sequencing depth. Sampling was restricted to blood, and TCR repertoires in tissue are likely to differ from TCR repertoires in blood. Naive subsets generally had larger estimated clonotype richness than memory subsets.

What was sequenced was naive CD4+ T cells from PBMCs. This sample's cell subset or site label indicates: CD45RA+ positively selected. The chain links TRBV6-1 with TRBJ2-7; TRBD1 aligns with 9 central bases. The TCR sequence derives from a man between 18 and 35 years old in good health. Some clones in this sample may be carry-over from other donors' samples. The CDR3 reads CASSAWDRESYEQYF. DNA sequence: TGTGCCAGCAGTGCCTGGGACAGGGAGTCCTACGAGCAGTACTTC.